This TCR beta chain originates from a study of TIL therapy for anti-PD-1-resistant metastatic lung cancer. Study summary: Tumors had a median PD-L1 proportion score of 6%. Study results and limitations: This highly selected cohort may not generalize to typical lung cancer patients. TIL cultures after expansion showed higher clonality and lower diversity than baseline tumor (median roughly 6.3% vs 31%).

Indicated time point: pre-treatment sample, taken before nivolumab and TIL therapy. Most excised metastases sampled were pleural nodules or supraclavicular lymph nodes. Progressing patients received lymphodepletion, expanded TIL infusion and IL-2. The immunoSEQ assay was v3. Libraries were prepared by immunoSEQ multiplex PCR; TCRdb keeps only in-frame clonotypes and omits some of them. The sample carries roughly 26,000 clones, approximately 77% recorded once. J lost 1 base, V lost 4 bases, and 3 bases had no gene match. The CDR3 loop spans 15 amino acids. Germline V CDR1 and CDR2: SGHRS, YFSETQ. On this clone itself: No antigen is known for it. This same CDR3 is encoded by further DNA sequences in the sample.

This sample comprised tumor tissue, obtained at baseline. The receptor's source is a person aged 30 to 80 with non-small cell lung cancer. The genes are TRBV5-1 and TRBJ1-5, with TRBD1 matching 9 bases. The CDR3 reads CASSLGQGSNQPQHF. CDR3 in DNA: TGCGCCAGCAGCCTCGGACAGGGGAGCAATCAGCCCCAGCATTTT.